A single T cell receptor beta chain is shown here with its context. Antigen: not known. The data derive from a study of T cell responses to AZD1222 COVID-19 vaccine. Overall study findings and caveats: Receipt of two AZD1222 doses was followed by a rise in Spike-specific TCR breadth and depth.

The table came from immunoSEQ multiplex PCR; TCRdb's copy has only in-frame clones and leaves some out. The sample carries tens of thousands of clones, around nine tenths recorded once. Germline CDR1 LNHNV, CDR2 YYDKDF (reference sequence). This CDR3 has 14 residues. Trimming cost V 3 bases and J 3 bases, with 9 bases left between them. Material: peripheral blood, obtained on day 0 of MenACWY control vaccination. This chain connects TRBV15 to TRBJ1-5; D ambiguous. This receptor was identified in an adult in good health. CDR3 DNA sequence: TGTGCCACCAGCAGTCGGGTCTCCAATCAGCCCCAGCATTTT. This translates into CATSSRVSNQPQHF. Variable domain in full (rest from reference TRBV15 and TRBJ1-5): DAMVIQNPRYQVTQFGKPVTLSCSQTLNHNVMYWYQQKSSQAPKLLFHYYDKDFNNEADTPDNFQSRRPNTSFCFLDIRSPGLGDTAMYLCATSSRVSNQPQHFGDGTRLSIL.